The rows below give T cell receptor beta chains drawn from one sample of a study of T cell changes during pregnancy in multiple sclerosis. Data came from immunoSEQ multiplex PCR; TCRdb stores just in-frame clones and leaves some out. This sample has tens of thousands of clones, with approximately 96% found just once. The sequenced sample was peripheral blood, obtained in the second trimester of pregnancy. Source of these receptors: a female donor with multiple sclerosis, enrolled in a pregnancy study. Each CDR3 is given with its conserved first and last residue. The D gene is left open where the match is weak. Clone size appears in some rows only: once, few, many, or a class for an expanded clone.

D,size,V,J,CDR3,DNA
-,-,TRBV16,TRBJ1-1,CASSHGRTVPEAFF,TGTGCCAGCAGCCACGGGAGGACAGTCCCTGAAGCTTTCTTT
TRBD2,-,TRBV10-1,TRBJ2-5,CASSEFGLAGAETQYF,TGCGCCAGCAGTGAGTTCGGACTAGCGGGAGCAGAGACCCAGTACTTC
TRBD2,-,TRBV29-1,TRBJ2-2,CSARFSGSDATGELFF,TGCAGCGCGCGATTTAGCGGGAGTGACGCCACCGGGGAGCTGTTTTTT
TRBD1,-,TRBV5-1,TRBJ2-1,CASTGTGDEQFF,TGCGCCAGCACCGGGACAGGGGATGAGCAGTTCTTC
-,-,TRBV9,TRBJ2-7,CASSVSGMESYEQYF,TGTGCCAGCAGCGTATCAGGGATGGAGTCCTACGAGCAGTACTTC
TRBD2,once,TRBV18,TRBJ2-3,CASSPTPGLAGAPTDTQYF,TGTGCCAGCTCGCCAACTCCGGGACTAGCGGGAGCCCCCACAGATACGCAGTATTTT
-,-,TRBV28,TRBJ2-1,CASSTPGNEQFF,TGTGCCAGCAGTACGCCAGGGAATGAGCAGTTCTTC
-,-,TRBV10-3,TRBJ2-1,CATFEGEQFF,TGTGCCACCTTCGAGGGTGAGCAGTTCTTC
-,-,TRBV4-1,TRBJ1-5,CASSQSDRSNQPQHF,TGCGCCAGCAGCCAATCGGACAGAAGCAATCAGCCCCAGCATTTT
TRBD2,-,TRBV6-4,TRBJ2-3,CASTPGTSGNKPRGDTQYF,TGTGCCAGCACCCCCGGGACTAGCGGGAATAAACCCCGGGGGGATACGCAGTATTTT
-,once,TRBV19,TRBJ1-1,CASSIEGGGGTEAFF,TGTGCCAGTAGTATAGAGGGCGGGGGGGGCACTGAAGCTTTCTTT
-,-,TRBV2,TRBJ1-5,CASRPASGAAQPQHF,TGTGCCAGCAGGCCGGCCTCAGGCGCTGCACAGCCCCAGCATTTT
-,-,TRBV2,TRBJ1-1,CASTAGSSTEAFF,TGTGCCAGCACCGCGGGGAGTAGCACTGAAGCTTTCTTT
TRBD2,-,TRBV6-5,TRBJ2-1,CASSLGLAGVSGEQFF,TGTGCCAGCAGTTTGGGACTAGCGGGAGTTTCGGGTGAGCAGTTCTTC
-,-,TRBV7-8,TRBJ1-1,CASSLDLGIMNTEAFF,TGTGCCAGCAGCTTAGATCTAGGTATCATGAACACTGAAGCTTTCTTT
-,few,TRBV7-2,TRBJ1-2,CASSQNYYGYTF,TGTGCCAGCAGCCAAAATTACTATGGCTACACCTTC
-,-,TRBV28,TRBJ2-3,CATLWASGYTDTQYF,TGTGCCACCTTGTGGGCAAGCGGGTACACAGATACGCAGTATTTT
-,-,TRBV19,TRBJ2-1,CASSIVVGEDEQFF,TGTGCCAGTAGTATAGTTGTGGGGGAGGATGAGCAGTTCTTC
-,-,TRBV27,TRBJ1-1,CASSYRGRTEAFF,TGTGCCAGCAGTTACCGGGGTCGGACTGAAGCTTTCTTT
-,-,TRBV9,TRBJ1-1,CASSVAAGAGEAFF,TGTGCCAGCAGCGTAGCGGCAGGGGCCGGTGAAGCTTTCTTT
TRBD1,-,TRBV2,TRBJ2-2,CASRLPGQDTGELFF,TGTGCCAGCAGACTACCGGGACAGGACACCGGGGAGCTGTTTTTT
TRBD1,-,TRBV4-2,TRBJ2-2,CASSQEGTRGTGELFF,TGTGCCAGCAGCCAAGAGGGGACCAGGGGGACCGGGGAGCTGTTTTTT
-,once,TRBV7-9,TRBJ2-7,CASSSSLQGYYEQYF,TGTGCCAGCAGCTCCTCGTTACAGGGCTACTACGAGCAGTACTTC
TRBD2,-,TRBV19,TRBJ2-7,CASSDSGRAPRPYEQYF,TGTGCCAGTAGCGATAGCGGGAGGGCCCCACGGCCCTACGAGCAGTACTTC
-,-,TRBV2,TRBJ2-2,CASSDSYANTGELFF,TGTGCCAGCAGTGACAGTTACGCGAACACCGGGGAGCTGTTTTTT
TRBD2,-,TRBV2,TRBJ2-1,CASRAGQSRGQFF,TGTGCCAGCCGAGCGGGGCAGTCAAGGGGGCAGTTCTTC
-,-,TRBV5-5,TRBJ1-2,CASSTAQGNGYTF,TGTGCCAGCAGCACAGCTCAGGGAAATGGCTACACCTTC
TRBD2,-,TRBV7-3,TRBJ2-1,CASSFNSGRAGEQFF,TGTGCCAGCAGCTTTAACAGCGGGAGGGCAGGTGAGCAGTTCTTC
-,-,TRBV9,TRBJ2-1,CASSAIPGQAYNEQFF,TGTGCCAGCAGCGCCATCCCCGGACAAGCCTACAATGAGCAGTTCTTC
-,-,TRBV9,TRBJ1-6,CASSVGAEVSPLHF,TGTGCCAGCAGCGTAGGGGCAGAAGTTTCACCCCTCCACTTT
TRBD1,once,TRBV7-2,TRBJ1-3,CASSLGTGPGNTIYF,TGTGCCAGCAGCTTAGGGACAGGCCCTGGAAACACCATATATTTT
TRBD2,-,TRBV11-2,TRBJ2-1,CASSFGLAGGHNEQFF,TGTGCCAGCAGCTTTGGACTAGCGGGGGGACACAATGAGCAGTTCTTC
-,once,TRBV7-2,TRBJ2-5,CASSLGGRETQYF,TGTGCCAGCAGCTTAGGGGGGAGGGAGACCCAGTACTTC
TRBD1,-,TRBV7-6,TRBJ2-1,CASSAVRDRGGNEQFF,TGTGCCAGCAGCGCCGTCCGGGACAGGGGAGGTAATGAGCAGTTCTTC
TRBD1,-,TRBV6-1,TRBJ2-5,CASTLGQGGETQYF,TGTGCCAGCACCCTGGGACAGGGGGGAGAGACCCAGTACTTC
-,once,TRBV6-5,TRBJ1-2,CASSYSIEFGYGYTF,TGTGCCAGCAGTTACTCCATCGAGTTTGGCTATGGCTACACCTTC
TRBD2,-,TRBV7-9,TRBJ2-2,CASSLLGLGTNTGELFF,TGTGCCAGCAGCTTATTGGGACTAGGAACGAACACCGGGGAGCTGTTTTTT
TRBD2,-,TRBV7-3,TRBJ2-5,CASSVSGRETQYF,TGTGCCAGCAGCGTTAGCGGGAGGGAGACCCAGTACTTC
-,-,TRBV15,TRBJ2-7,CATSPRGQGENEQYF,TGTGCCACCAGCCCTCGAGGCCAGGGTGAGAACGAGCAGTACTTC
-,once,TRBV27,TRBJ1-3,CASGPAASGNTIYF,TGTGCCAGCGGCCCCGCGGCCTCTGGAAACACCATATATTTT
-,-,TRBV7-7,TRBJ2-2,CASSSQENTGELFF,TGTGCCAGCAGCAGTCAGGAGAACACCGGGGAGCTGTTTTTT
-,-,TRBV6-1,TRBJ2-2,CASSEQGNTGELFF,TGTGCCAGCAGTGAACAGGGGAACACCGGGGAGCTGTTTTTT
TRBD2,-,TRBV19,TRBJ2-5,CASSPGTSGRAVETQYF,TGTGCCAGTAGTCCCGGGACTAGCGGGAGGGCCGTAGAGACCCAGTACTTC
TRBD1,-,TRBV6-4,TRBJ2-1,CASSPDRVKNEQFF,TGTGCCAGCAGCCCGGACAGGGTAAAGAATGAGCAGTTCTTC
TRBD1,-,TRBV18,TRBJ2-1,CASSPYGTGFSEQFF,TGTGCCAGCTCACCATACGGGACAGGTTTCAGTGAGCAGTTCTTC
-,-,TRBV4-3,TRBJ2-3,CASSQLGGGRLDTQYF,TGCGCCAGCAGCCAATTGGGGGGGGGCCGGTTAGATACGCAGTATTTT
TRBD2,-,TRBV5-6,TRBJ2-7,CASSRGGYEQYF,TGTGCCAGCAGCCGGGGGGGCTACGAGCAGTACTTC
-,-,TRBV7-9,TRBJ2-1,CASSLTSVLSYNEQFF,TGTGCCAGCAGCTTAACTAGTGTACTCTCCTACAATGAGCAGTTCTTC
TRBD2,-,TRBV7-9,TRBJ2-3,CASSLTSASTDTQYF,TGTGCCAGCAGCTTAACTAGCGCGAGCACAGATACGCAGTATTTT
TRBD1,-,TRBV25-1,TRBJ1-2,CASSETGGADYGYTF,TGTGCCAGCAGTGAAACAGGGGGCGCGGACTATGGCTACACCTTC
TRBD1,-,TRBV5-1,TRBJ2-5,CASSLNRGGETQYF,TGCGCCAGCAGCTTGAACAGGGGTGGAGAGACCCAGTACTTC
-,-,TRBV9,TRBJ2-3,CASSVYSGATDTQYF,TGTGCCAGCAGCGTTTACTCGGGAGCGACAGATACGCAGTATTTT
-,-,TRBV5-1,TRBJ2-1,CASRSGRRGDEQFF,TGCGCCAGCAGATCCGGCCGCAGGGGGGATGAGCAGTTCTTC
TRBD2,-,TRBV25-1,TRBJ2-3,CASSSTSGTSTDTQYF,TGTGCCAGCAGTTCTACTAGCGGTACTAGCACAGATACGCAGTATTTT
TRBD1,-,TRBV7-2,TRBJ1-2,CASSSDRVYGYTF,TGTGCCAGCAGCTCCGACAGGGTCTATGGCTACACCTTC
TRBD1,-,TRBV7-9,TRBJ2-5,CASSDGDRVLQETQYF,TGTGCCAGCAGCGATGGGGACAGGGTGCTACAAGAGACCCAGTACTTC
TRBD2,-,TRBV5-1,TRBJ2-5,CASSGLAGGQLGRETQYF,TGCGCCAGCAGCGGACTAGCGGGGGGGCAATTGGGGAGAGAGACCCAGTACTTC